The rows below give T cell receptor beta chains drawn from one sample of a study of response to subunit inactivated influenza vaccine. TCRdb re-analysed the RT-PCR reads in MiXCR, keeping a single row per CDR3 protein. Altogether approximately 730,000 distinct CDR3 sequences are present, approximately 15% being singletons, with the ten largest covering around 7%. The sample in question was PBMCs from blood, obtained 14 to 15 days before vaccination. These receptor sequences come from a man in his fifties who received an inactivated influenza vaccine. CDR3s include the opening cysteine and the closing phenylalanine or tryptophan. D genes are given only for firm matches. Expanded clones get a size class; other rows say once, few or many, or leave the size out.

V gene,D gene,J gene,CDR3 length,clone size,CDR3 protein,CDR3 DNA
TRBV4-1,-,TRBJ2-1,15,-,CASRLIGGSGNEQFF,TGCGCCAGCAGACTTATAGGGGGAAGCGGTAATGAGCAGTTCTTC
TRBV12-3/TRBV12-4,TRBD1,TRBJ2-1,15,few,CASSIPGGQGNEQFF,TGTGCCAGCAGTATTCCTGGGGGACAGGGGAATGAGCAGTTCTTC
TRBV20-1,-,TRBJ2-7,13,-,CSASNRANYEQYF,TGCAGTGCTAGCAACAGGGCCAACTACGAGCAGTACTTC
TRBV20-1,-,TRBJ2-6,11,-,CSAHGANVLTF,TGCAGTGCTCACGGGGCCAACGTCCTGACTTTC
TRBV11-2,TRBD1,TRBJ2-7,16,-,CASRDYRGPSPYEQYF,TGTGCCAGCAGGGACTACAGGGGGCCCTCCCCCTACGAGCAGTACTTC
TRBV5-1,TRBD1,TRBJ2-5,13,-,CASIGTGGETQYF,TGCGCCAGCATAGGGACAGGGGGCGAGACCCAGTACTTC
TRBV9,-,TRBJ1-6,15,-,CASSVDGGLRSPLHF,TGTGCCAGCAGCGTAGACGGTGGCCTCCGGTCACCCCTCCACTTT
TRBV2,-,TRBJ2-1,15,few,CASKLAGRAFNEQFF,TGTGCCAGCAAGCTCGCGGGAAGGGCGTTCAATGAGCAGTTCTTC
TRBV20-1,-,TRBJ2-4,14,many,CSARVGAPGNIQYF,TGCAGTGCTAGAGTTGGGGCCCCAGGGAACATTCAGTACTTC
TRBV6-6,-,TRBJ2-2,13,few,CASTPGGTGELFF,TGTGCCAGCACCCCCGGTGGTACCGGGGAGCTGTTTTTT
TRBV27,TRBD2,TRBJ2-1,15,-,CASNVLAGVYNEQFF,TGTGCCAGCAATGTTCTAGCGGGGGTCTACAATGAGCAGTTCTTC
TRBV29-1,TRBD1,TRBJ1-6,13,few,CSARTGDVSPLHF,TGCAGCGCCCGGACAGGGGATGTCTCACCCCTCCACTTT
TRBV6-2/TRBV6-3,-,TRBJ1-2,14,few,CASSNQGMNYGYTF,TGTGCCAGCAGCAACCAGGGGATGAACTATGGCTACACCTTC
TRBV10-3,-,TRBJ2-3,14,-,CAISDAGRTDTQYF,TGTGCCATCAGTGACGCAGGGAGAACAGATACGCAGTATTTT
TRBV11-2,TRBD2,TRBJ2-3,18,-,CASSLKGSSGGPTDTQYF,TGTGCCAGCAGCTTAAAAGGCTCTAGCGGGGGGCCCACAGATACGCAGTATTTT
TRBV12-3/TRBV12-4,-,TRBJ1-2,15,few,CASSLARTGFGGYTF,TGTGCCAGCAGTTTAGCTCGGACCGGATTCGGTGGCTACACCTTC
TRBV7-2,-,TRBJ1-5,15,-,CASSSRDGPNQPQHF,TGTGCCAGCAGCAGTAGGGACGGACCAAATCAGCCCCAGCATTTT
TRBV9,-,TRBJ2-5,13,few,CASSPRPGETQYF,TGTGCCAGCAGCCCCAGACCCGGGGAGACCCAGTACTTC
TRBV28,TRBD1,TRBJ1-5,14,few,CASSTGQGSQPQHF,TGTGCCAGCAGTACCGGACAGGGATCTCAGCCCCAGCATTTT
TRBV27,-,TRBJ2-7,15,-,CASSLSWDITYEQYF,TGTGCCAGCAGTTTATCGTGGGACATAACCTACGAGCAGTACTTC
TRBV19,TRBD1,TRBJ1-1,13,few,CATRQGQNTEAFF,TGTGCCACGCGACAGGGGCAGAACACTGAAGCTTTCTTT
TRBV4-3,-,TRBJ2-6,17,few,CASSQDGRSWRANVLTF,TGCGCCAGCAGCCAAGATGGACGGAGTTGGCGGGCCAACGTCCTGACTTTC
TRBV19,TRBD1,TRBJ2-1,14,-,CASSIMGQGNEQFF,TGTGCCAGTAGTATAATGGGACAGGGGAATGAGCAGTTCTTC
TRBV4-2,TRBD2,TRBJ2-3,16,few,CASSQGNSGVLDTQYF,TGTGCCAGCAGCCAAGGGAATAGCGGGGTTTTAGATACGCAGTATTTT
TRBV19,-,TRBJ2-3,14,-,CASKDDPFTDTQYF,TGTGCCAGTAAGGACGACCCGTTCACAGATACGCAGTATTTT
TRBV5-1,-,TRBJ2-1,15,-,CASSSGVGGNNEQFF,TGCGCCAGCAGCTCGGGAGTCGGCGGCAACAATGAGCAGTTCTTC
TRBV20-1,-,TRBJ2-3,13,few,CSRGAGAPDTQYF,TGCAGTCGAGGCGCGGGGGCCCCGGATACGCAGTATTTT
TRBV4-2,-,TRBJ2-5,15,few,CASSQDVLVQETQYF,TGTGCCAGCAGCCAAGATGTTCTAGTCCAAGAGACCCAGTACTTC
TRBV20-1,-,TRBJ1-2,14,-,CSARPQMGNYGYTF,TGCAGTGCTAGACCCCAGATGGGCAACTATGGCTACACCTTC
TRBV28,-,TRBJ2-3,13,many,CASSLLITDTQYF,TGTGCCAGCAGTTTGTTAATCACAGATACGCAGTATTTT
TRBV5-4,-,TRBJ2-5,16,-,CASSLAMGLALETQYF,TGTGCCAGCAGCTTGGCCATGGGGCTAGCGCTAGAGACCCAGTACTTC
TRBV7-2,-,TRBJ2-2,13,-,CASSLQMAGELFF,TGTGCCAGCAGCTTGCAAATGGCCGGGGAGCTGTTTTTT
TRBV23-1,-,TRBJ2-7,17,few,CASSQGNGTRSGTEQYF,TGCGCCAGCAGTCAAGGTAACGGGACACGTTCAGGCACCGAGCAGTACTTC
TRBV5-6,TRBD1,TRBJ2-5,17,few,CASSPLRQGRYQETQYF,TGTGCCAGCAGCCCCCTCCGACAGGGAAGGTACCAAGAGACCCAGTACTTC
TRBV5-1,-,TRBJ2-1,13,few,CASSHSGSNEQFF,TGCGCCAGCAGCCATAGCGGCTCCAATGAGCAGTTCTTC
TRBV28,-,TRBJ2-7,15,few,CASSGRQTTAYEQYF,TGTGCCAGCAGTGGTCGGCAGACAACCGCCTACGAGCAGTACTTC
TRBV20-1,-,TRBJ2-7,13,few,CSARPPGPYEQYF,TGCAGTGCTAGGCCGCCGGGACCCTACGAGCAGTACTTC
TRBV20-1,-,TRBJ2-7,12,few,CSARMRSSEQYF,TGCAGTGCTAGGATGAGGTCCTCCGAGCAGTACTTC
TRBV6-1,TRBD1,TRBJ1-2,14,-,CATRTTGENYGYTF,TGTGCCACACGAACGACAGGGGAAAACTATGGCTACACCTTC
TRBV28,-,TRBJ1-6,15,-,CASSFPSSYNSPLHF,TGTGCCAGCAGTTTTCCGAGCTCCTATAATTCACCCCTCCACTTT
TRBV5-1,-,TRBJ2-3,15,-,CASSFAGPGTDTQYF,TGCGCCAGCAGCTTTGCGGGACCCGGCACAGATACGCAGTATTTT
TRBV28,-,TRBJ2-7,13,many,CASKVPGSHEQYF,TGTGCCAGCAAAGTGCCAGGGTCCCACGAGCAGTACTTC
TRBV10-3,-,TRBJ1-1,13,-,CAISEPGTPEAFF,TGTGCCATCAGTGAGCCCGGGACACCTGAAGCTTTCTTT
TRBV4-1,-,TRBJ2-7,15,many,CASSQGDGELYEQYF,TGCGCCAGCAGCCAAGGAGACGGGGAACTTTACGAGCAGTACTTC
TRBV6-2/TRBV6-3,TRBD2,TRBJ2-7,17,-,CASSYGLAAASSYEQYF,TGTGCCAGCAGTTACGGGCTAGCGGCCGCGAGCTCCTACGAGCAGTACTTC
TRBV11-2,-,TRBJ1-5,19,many,CASSLQGPLKSHIHQPQHF,TGTGCCAGCAGCTTACAAGGGCCGCTGAAGTCCCATATTCATCAGCCCCAGCATTTT
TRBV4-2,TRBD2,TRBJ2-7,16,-,CASSQVSASGEYEQYF,TGTGCCAGCAGCCAAGTATCGGCTAGCGGGGAATACGAGCAGTACTTC
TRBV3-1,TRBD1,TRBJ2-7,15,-,CASSQTWGQSYEQYF,TGTGCCAGCAGCCAAACATGGGGACAGTCCTACGAGCAGTACTTC
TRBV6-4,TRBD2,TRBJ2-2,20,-,CASSRLQVTSGRADVGELFF,TGTGCCAGCAGCCGACTCCAAGTGACTAGCGGGAGGGCCGATGTCGGGGAGCTGTTTTTT
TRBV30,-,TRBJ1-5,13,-,CAWSPGWDQPQHF,TGTGCCTGGAGTCCCGGCTGGGACCAGCCCCAGCATTTT
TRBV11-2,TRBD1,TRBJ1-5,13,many,CASSSQGGQPQHF,TGTGCCAGCAGCTCGCAGGGGGGTCAGCCCCAGCATTTT
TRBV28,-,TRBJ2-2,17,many,CASSLSGQFLNTGELFF,TGTGCCAGCAGCCTATCCGGACAGTTCTTGAACACCGGGGAGCTGTTTTTT
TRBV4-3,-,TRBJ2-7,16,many,CASRAALGGVTYEQYF,TGCGCCAGCAGGGCAGCTTTAGGGGGGGTTACCTACGAGCAGTACTTC
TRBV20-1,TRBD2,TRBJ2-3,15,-,CSARGDSGSTDTQYF,TGCAGTGCTAGGGGAGATAGCGGGAGCACAGATACGCAGTATTTT
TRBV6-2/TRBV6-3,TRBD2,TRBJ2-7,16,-,CASSYSIAGWSYEQYF,TGTGCCAGCAGTTACTCGATAGCGGGATGGTCCTACGAGCAGTACTTC
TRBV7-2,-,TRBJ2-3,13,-,CASSAPNTDTQYF,TGTGCCAGCAGCGCACCGAACACAGATACGCAGTATTTT
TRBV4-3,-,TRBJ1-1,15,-,CASSRIVGGYTEAFF,TGCGCCAGCAGCCGGATAGTAGGGGGTTACACTGAAGCTTTCTTT
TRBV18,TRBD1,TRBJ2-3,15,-,CASSPDRVFTDTQYF,TGTGCCAGCTCCCCTGACAGGGTTTTCACAGATACGCAGTATTTT
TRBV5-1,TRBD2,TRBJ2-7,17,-,CASSSSRTSGRVYEQYF,TGCGCCAGCAGCTCCAGCCGGACTAGCGGGAGGGTATACGAGCAGTACTTC
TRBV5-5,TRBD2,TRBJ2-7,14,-,CASSLEAGDGEQYF,TGTGCCAGCAGCTTGGAGGCGGGAGACGGCGAGCAGTACTTC